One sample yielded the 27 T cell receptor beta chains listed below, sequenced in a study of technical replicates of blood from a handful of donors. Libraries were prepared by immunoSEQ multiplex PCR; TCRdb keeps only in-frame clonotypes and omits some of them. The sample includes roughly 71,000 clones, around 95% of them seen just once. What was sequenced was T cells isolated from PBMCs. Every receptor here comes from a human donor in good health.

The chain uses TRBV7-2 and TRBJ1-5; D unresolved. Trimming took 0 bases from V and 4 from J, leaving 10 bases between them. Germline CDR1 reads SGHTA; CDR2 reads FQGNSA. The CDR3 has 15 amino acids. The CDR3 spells CASSLARVGNQPQHF. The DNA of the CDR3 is TGTGCCAGCAGCTTAGCGAGGGTTGGAAATCAGCCCCAGCATTTT.

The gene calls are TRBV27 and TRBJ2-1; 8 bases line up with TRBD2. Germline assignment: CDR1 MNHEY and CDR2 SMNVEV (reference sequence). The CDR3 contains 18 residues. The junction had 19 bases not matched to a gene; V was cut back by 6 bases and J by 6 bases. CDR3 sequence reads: CASSPSSSGSRFVNEQFF. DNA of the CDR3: TGTGCCAGCAGCCCTTCTTCCAGCGGGAGTCGGTTCGTCAATGAGCAGTTCTTC.

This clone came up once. CDR3 nucleotide sequence: TGTGCCAGCAGCCACTCGCCCAATGAGCAGTTCTTC. It codes for CASSHSPNEQFF. The V call is TRBV6-6, the J call TRBJ2-1; D uncertain. CDR3 length: 12 residues. Trimming took 6 bases from V and 6 from J, leaving 9 bases between them. Germline assignment: CDR1 MNHNY and CDR2 SVGAGI (reference sequence).

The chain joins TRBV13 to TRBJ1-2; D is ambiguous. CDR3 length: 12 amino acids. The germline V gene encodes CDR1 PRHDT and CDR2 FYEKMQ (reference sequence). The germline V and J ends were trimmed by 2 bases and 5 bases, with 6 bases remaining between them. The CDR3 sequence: CASSLRGYGYTF. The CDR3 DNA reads TGTGCCAGCAGCTTACGAGGGTATGGCTACACCTTC.

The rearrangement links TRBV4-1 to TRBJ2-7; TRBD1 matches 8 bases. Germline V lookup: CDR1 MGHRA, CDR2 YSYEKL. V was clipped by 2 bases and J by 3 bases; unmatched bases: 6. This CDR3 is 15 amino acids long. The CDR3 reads CASSQLGQGDYEQYF. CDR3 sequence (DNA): TGCGCCAGCAGCCAACTAGGACAGGGAGACTACGAGCAGTACTTC.

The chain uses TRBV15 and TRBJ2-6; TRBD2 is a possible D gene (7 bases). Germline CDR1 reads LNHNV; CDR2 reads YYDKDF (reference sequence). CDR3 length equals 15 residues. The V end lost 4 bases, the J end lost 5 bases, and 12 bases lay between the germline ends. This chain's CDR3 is CATSIGGGRANVLTF. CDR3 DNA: TGTGCCACCAGCATAGGGGGGGGAAGGGCCAACGTCCTGACTTTC.

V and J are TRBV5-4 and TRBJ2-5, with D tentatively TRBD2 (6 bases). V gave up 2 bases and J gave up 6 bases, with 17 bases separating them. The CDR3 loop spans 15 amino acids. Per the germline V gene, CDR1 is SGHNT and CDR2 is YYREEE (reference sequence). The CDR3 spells CASSFFGGSGQTQYF. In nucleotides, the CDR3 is TGTGCCAGCAGCTTTTTCGGAGGGTCCGGACAGACCCAGTACTTC.

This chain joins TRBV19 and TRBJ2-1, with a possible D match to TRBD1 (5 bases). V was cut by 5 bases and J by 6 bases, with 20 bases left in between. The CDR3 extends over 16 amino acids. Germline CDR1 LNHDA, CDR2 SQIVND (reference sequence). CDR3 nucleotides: TGTGCCAGTAGTCCGTTTTCCTTAAGTCAGGGCAATGAGCAGTTCTTC. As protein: CASSPFSLSQGNEQFF.

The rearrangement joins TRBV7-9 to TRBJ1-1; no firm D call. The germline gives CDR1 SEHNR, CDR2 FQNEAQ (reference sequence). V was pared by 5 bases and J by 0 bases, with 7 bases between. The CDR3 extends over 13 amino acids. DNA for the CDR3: TGTGCCAGCAGCCCCCTGTTGAACACTGAAGCTTTCTTT. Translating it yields CASSPLLNTEAFF. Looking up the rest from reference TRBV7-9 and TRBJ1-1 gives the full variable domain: DTGVSQNPRHKITKRGQNVTFRCDPISEHNRLYWYRQTLGQGPEFLTYFQNEAQLEKSRLLSDRFSAERPKGSFSTLEIQRTEQGDSAMYLCASSPLLNTEAFFGQGTRLTVV.

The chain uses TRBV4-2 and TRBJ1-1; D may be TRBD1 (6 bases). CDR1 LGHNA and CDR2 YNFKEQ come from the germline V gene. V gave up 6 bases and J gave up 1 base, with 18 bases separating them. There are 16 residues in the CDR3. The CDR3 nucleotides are TGTGCCAGCAGTCCGGGGGGGGGCGATGGGAACACTGAAGCTTTCTTT. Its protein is CASSPGGGDGNTEAFF.

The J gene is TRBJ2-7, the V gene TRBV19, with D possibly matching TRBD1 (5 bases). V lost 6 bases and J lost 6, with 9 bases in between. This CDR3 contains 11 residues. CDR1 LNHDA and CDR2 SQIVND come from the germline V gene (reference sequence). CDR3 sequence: CASRLGAEQYF. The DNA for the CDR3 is TGTGCCAGTAGGCTTGGGGCCGAGCAGTACTTC.

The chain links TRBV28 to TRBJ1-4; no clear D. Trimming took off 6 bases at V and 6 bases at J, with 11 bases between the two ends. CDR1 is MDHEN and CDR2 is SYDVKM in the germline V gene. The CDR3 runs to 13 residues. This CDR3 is CASRAAGDEKLFF. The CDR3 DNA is TGTGCCAGCAGGGCAGCGGGCGATGAAAAACTGTTTTTT.

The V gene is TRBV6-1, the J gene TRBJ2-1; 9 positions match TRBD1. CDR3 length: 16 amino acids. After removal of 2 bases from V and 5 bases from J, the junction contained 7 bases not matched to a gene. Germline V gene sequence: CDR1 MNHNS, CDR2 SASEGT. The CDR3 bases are TGTGCCAGCAGTGAATTATGGGGACAGGGAAACAATGAGCAGTTCTTC. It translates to CASSELWGQGNNEQFF.

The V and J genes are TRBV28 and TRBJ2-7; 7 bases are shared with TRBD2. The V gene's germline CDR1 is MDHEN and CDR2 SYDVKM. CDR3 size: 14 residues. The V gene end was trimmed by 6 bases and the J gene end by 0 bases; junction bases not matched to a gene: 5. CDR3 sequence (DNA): TGTGCCAGCAGAGGAGCGGGAAGCTCCTACGAGCAGTACTTC. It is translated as CASRGAGSSYEQYF.

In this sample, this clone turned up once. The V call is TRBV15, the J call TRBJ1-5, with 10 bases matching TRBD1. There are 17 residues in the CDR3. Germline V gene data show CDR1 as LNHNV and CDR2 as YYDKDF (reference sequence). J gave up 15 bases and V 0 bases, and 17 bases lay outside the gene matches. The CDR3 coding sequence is TGTGCCACCAGCAGAGACCTACCGGGACAGGGGCCATCCCGGCCGCATTTT. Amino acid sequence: CATSRDLPGQGPSRPHF. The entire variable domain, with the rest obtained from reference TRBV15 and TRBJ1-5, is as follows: DAMVIQNPRYQVTQFGKPVTLSCSQTLNHNVMYWYQQKSSQAPKLLFHYYDKDFNNEADTPDNFQSRRPNTSFCFLDIRSPGLGDTAMYLCATSRDLPGQGPSRPHFGDGTRLSIL.

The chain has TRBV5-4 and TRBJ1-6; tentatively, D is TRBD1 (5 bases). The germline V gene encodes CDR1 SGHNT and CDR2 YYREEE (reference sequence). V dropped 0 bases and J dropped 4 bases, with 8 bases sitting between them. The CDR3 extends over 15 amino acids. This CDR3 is CASSLGQTYNSPLHF. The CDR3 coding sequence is TGTGCCAGCAGCTTGGGACAGACATATAATTCACCCCTCCACTTT.

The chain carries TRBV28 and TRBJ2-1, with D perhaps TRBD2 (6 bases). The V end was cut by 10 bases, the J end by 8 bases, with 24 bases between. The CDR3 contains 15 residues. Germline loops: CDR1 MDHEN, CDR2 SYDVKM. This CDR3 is CATNLGGRLPYEQFF. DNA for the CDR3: TGTGCCACTAATCTGGGGGGTCGCCTGCCCTATGAGCAGTTCTTC.

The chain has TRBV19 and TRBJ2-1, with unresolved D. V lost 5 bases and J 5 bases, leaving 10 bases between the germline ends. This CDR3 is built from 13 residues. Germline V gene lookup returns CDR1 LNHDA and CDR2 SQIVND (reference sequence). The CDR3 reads CASSVLGHNEQFF. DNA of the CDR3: TGTGCCAGTAGTGTCCTGGGCCACAATGAGCAGTTCTTC. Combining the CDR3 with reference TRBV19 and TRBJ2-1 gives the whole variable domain DGGITQSPKYLFRKEGQNVTLSCEQNLNHDAMYWYRQDPGQGLRLIYYSQIVNDFQKGDIAEGYSVSREKKESFPLTVTSAQKNPTAFYLCASSVLGHNEQFFGPGTRLTVL.

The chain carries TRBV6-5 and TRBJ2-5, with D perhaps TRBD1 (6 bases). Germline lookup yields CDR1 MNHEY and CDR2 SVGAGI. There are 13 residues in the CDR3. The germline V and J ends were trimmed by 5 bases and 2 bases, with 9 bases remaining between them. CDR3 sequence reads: CASSDRIQETQYF. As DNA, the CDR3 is TGTGCCAGCAGTGACAGGATACAAGAGACCCAGTACTTC.

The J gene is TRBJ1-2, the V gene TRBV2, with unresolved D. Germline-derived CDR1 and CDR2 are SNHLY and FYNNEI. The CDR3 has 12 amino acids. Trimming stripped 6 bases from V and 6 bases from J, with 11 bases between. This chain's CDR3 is CASRREGDGYTF. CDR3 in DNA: TGTGCCAGCAGGAGGGAGGGTGATGGCTACACCTTC.

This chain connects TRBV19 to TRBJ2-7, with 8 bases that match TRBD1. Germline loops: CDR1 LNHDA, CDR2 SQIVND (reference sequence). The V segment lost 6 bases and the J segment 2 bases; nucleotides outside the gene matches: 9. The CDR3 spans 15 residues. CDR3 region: CASSPGTGSTYEQYF. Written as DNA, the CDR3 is TGTGCCAGTAGCCCTGGGACAGGTTCGACCTACGAGCAGTACTTC.

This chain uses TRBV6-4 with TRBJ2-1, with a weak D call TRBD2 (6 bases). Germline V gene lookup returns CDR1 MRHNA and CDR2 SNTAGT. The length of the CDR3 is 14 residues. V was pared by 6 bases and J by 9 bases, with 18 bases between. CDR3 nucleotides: TGTGCCAGCAGCGGGAGTCAAGTTTCTCTTGAGCAGTTCTTC. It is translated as CASSGSQVSLEQFF.

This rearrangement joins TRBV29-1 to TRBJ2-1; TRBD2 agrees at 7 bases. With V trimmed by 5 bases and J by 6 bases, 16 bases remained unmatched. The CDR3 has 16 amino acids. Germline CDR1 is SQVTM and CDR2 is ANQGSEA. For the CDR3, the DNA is TGCAGCGTTTTGACGTATCCTCGCGGGAGAGGCAATGAGCAGTTCTTC. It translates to CSVLTYPRGRGNEQFF.

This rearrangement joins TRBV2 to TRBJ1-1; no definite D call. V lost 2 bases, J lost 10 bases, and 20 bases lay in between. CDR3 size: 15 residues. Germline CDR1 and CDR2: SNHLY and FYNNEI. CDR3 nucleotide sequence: TGTGCCAGCAGTGAAAATCAGCCGAGCCGGAGGGTAGCTTTCTTT. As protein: CASSENQPSRRVAFF.

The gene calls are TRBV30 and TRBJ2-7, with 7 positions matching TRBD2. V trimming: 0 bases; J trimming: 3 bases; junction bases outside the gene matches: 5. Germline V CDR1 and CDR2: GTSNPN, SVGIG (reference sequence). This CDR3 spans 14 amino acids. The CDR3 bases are TGTGCCTGGAGTGTCGGGGGGTCAGACTACGAGCAGTACTTC. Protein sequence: CAWSVGGSDYEQYF.

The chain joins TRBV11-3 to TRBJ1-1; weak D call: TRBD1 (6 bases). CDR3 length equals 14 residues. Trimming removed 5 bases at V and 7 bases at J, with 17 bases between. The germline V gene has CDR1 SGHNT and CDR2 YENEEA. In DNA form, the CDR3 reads TGTGCCAGCAGCGCCCCGGAGACAGGTTATGAAGCTTTCTTT. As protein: CASSAPETGYEAFF. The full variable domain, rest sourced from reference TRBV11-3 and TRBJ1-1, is EAGVVQSPRYKIIEKKQPVAFWCNPISGHNTLYWYLQNLGQGPELLIRYENEEAVDDSQLPKDRFSAERLKGVDSTLKIQPAELGDSAVYLCASSAPETGYEAFFGQGTRLTVV.

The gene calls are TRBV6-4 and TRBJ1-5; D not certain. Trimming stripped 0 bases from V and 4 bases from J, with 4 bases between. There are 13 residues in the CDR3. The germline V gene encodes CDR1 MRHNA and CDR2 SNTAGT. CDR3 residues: CASSDSSNQPQHF. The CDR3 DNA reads TGTGCCAGCAGTGACTCCAGTAATCAGCCCCAGCATTTT.